These T cell receptor beta chains were read from a single sample in a study of blood T cell repertoires in COVID-19. Using immunoSEQ multiplex PCR, the repertoire was profiled, and TCRdb retains in-frame clones only, with some absent. The table shows some 42,000 clones, with around 86% occurring only once. The sample was peripheral blood. The receptors come from a human donor in a cohort sampled during active COVID-19. CDR3s include the opening cysteine and the closing phenylalanine or tryptophan. The D gene is left open where the match is weak. The size entry is marked missing in some rows and otherwise reads once, few, many or a size class.

>13|TRBD1|TRBJ2-7|-|TRBV5-6
TGTGCCAGCAGCTCCGGGACAGGGGACGAGCAGTACTTC
CASSSGTGDEQYF
>14|-|TRBJ1-2|-|TRBV29-1
TGCAGCGTTCGACCCGGGGGGTCAAACTATGGCTACACCTTC
CSVRPGGSNYGYTF
>11|-|TRBJ1-2|-|TRBV18
TGTGCCAGCTCCCCGGGGGAGGGCTACACCTTC
CASSPGEGYTF
>17|TRBD1|TRBJ2-6|-|TRBV10-2
TGCGCCAGCAGTGAGTCTAGGACAGGGGCTGGGGCCAACGTCCTGACTTTC
CASSESRTGAGANVLTF
>14|TRBD1|TRBJ1-1|once|TRBV18
TGTGCCAGCTCACCAGGGACAGGGGGCACTGAAGCTTTCTTT
CASSPGTGGTEAFF
>18|TRBD2|TRBJ2-2|-|TRBV28
TGTGCCAGCAGTCCACCCCTCAGACTAGCGGGGGACTGGGGGGAGCTGTTTTTT
CASSPPLRLAGDWGELFF
>15|TRBD1|TRBJ1-1|-|TRBV11-2
TGTGCCAGCAGCAGGACAGGGGGCCGTAGCACTGAAGCTTTCTTT
CASSRTGGRSTEAFF
>16|-|TRBJ1-4|-|TRBV4-2
TGTGCCAGCAACACCATGATAGGGGCAACTAATGAAAAACTGTTTTTT
CASNTMIGATNEKLFF
>15|-|TRBJ1-2|-|TRBV9
TGTGCCAGCAGCGTAGAAGCCGTAGATAGCTATGGCTACACCTTC
CASSVEAVDSYGYTF
>14|-|TRBJ1-1|-|TRBV6-5
TGTGCCAGCAGTTACGGGGGGGGTGTCACTGAAGCTTTCTTT
CASSYGGGVTEAFF
>14|TRBD1|TRBJ1-1|-|TRBV19
TGTGCCAGTAGTACCCTGACAGGGGGCACTGAAGCTTTCTTT
CASSTLTGGTEAFF
>16|-|TRBJ1-5|-|TRBV4-1
TGCGCCAGCAGCCAAATGGGAGCGGATAGCAATCAGCCCCAGCATTTT
CASSQMGADSNQPQHF
>16|TRBD1|TRBJ1-4|few|TRBV19
TGTGCCAGTAGTACTCGACCGGGACAGGGAAATGAAAAACTGTTTTTT
CASSTRPGQGNEKLFF
>13|-|TRBJ1-2|-|TRBV19
TGTGCCAGTAGTAGGGACTTGAACTATGGCTACACCTTC
CASSRDLNYGYTF
>15|-|TRBJ2-3|-|TRBV5-1
TGCGCCAGCAGCTTGGTTTCGGGGGTCACAGATACGCAGTATTTT
CASSLVSGVTDTQYF
>19|-|TRBJ1-6|-|TRBV27
TGTGCCAGCACCATCCGTTCGGGGATTCCAAGCTCCTATAATTCACCCCTCCACTTT
CASTIRSGIPSSYNSPLHF
>15|TRBD1|TRBJ1-1|-|TRBV15
TGTGCCACCAGCGGGGGACAGGCGGGTGACACTGAAGCTTTCTTT
CATSGGQAGDTEAFF
>16|-|TRBJ2-7|-|TRBV11-2
TGTGCCAGCAGCTCGGGGGTGTGGGGTAACTCCTACGAGCAGTACTTC
CASSSGVWGNSYEQYF
>14|-|TRBJ1-1|-|TRBV7-9
TGTGCCAGCAGCAGTAAGGGGATGGGCACTGAAGCTTTCTTT
CASSSKGMGTEAFF
>14|-|TRBJ1-1|-|TRBV5-1
TGCGCCAGCAGCTTGGACAGTATGAACACTGAAGCTTTCTTT
CASSLDSMNTEAFF
>15|TRBD2|TRBJ2-7|few|TRBV7-9
TGTGCCAGCAGCAGACTAGCGGGGGGCTCCTACGAGCAGTACTTC
CASSRLAGGSYEQYF
>13|-|TRBJ1-5|-|TRBV12-5
TGTGCTAGTGGTTTAGGACTCAATCAGCCCCAGCATTTT
CASGLGLNQPQHF
>13|-|TRBJ1-1|-|TRBV7-2
TGTGCCAGCAGCTTAGTACAATACACTGAAGCTTTCTTT
CASSLVQYTEAFF
>16|-|TRBJ1-1|-|TRBV15
TGTGCCACCAGCAGAGGCGGGTTCAGAGGCAACACTGAAGCTTTCTTT
CATSRGGFRGNTEAFF
>14|-|TRBJ2-4|-|TRBV29-1
TGCAGCGTTGTGGTTGGGCTAGCCAAAAACATTCAGTACTTC
CSVVVGLAKNIQYF
>14|TRBD1|TRBJ1-2|-|TRBV5-1
TGCGCCAGCAGCTTGGGACAGGGAAGGAATGGCTACACCTTC
CASSLGQGRNGYTF
>12|-|TRBJ1-5|-|TRBV7-6
TGTGCCAGCAGCTTGGGGGGGCAGCCCCAGCATTTT
CASSLGGQPQHF
>14|TRBD1|TRBJ2-7|-|TRBV6-7
TGTGCCAGCAGATTGACAGGGGAGGCCTACGAGCAGTACTTC
CASRLTGEAYEQYF
>15|TRBD1|TRBJ1-2|-|TRBV7-2
TGTGCCAGCAGCCTCCACCGGACAGGGGAGTATGGCTACACCTTC
CASSLHRTGEYGYTF
>13|TRBD1|TRBJ1-1|-|TRBV6-5
TGTGCCAGCAAAAACAGGGGTGGGACTGAAGCTTTCTTT
CASKNRGGTEAFF
>19|TRBD2|TRBJ2-7|-|TRBV15
TGTGCCACCAGCCCGGGGGCACCGGGACTAGCGGATTTAAACTACGAGCAGTACTTC
CATSPGAPGLADLNYEQYF
>14|TRBD1|TRBJ1-2|-|TRBV5-1
TGCGCCAGCGACCCGGGACAGGGCCTCTATGGCTACACCTTC
CASDPGQGLYGYTF
>14|TRBD1|TRBJ2-1|-|TRBV5-6
TGTGCCAGCAGCTTGGGACAGGGGTACAATGAGCAGTTCTTC
CASSLGQGYNEQFF
>15|-|TRBJ1-1|-|TRBV27
TGTGCCAGCAGCCCTTTTCCACCACTCTACACTGAAGCTTTCTTT
CASSPFPPLYTEAFF
>13|-|TRBJ1-2|-|TRBV7-2
TGTGCCAGCAGCCAACAGGGCCTCTATGGCTACACCTTC
CASSQQGLYGYTF
>13|-|TRBJ2-7|-|TRBV14
TGTGCCAGCAGCCCCCGGGACATCTACGAGCAGTACTTC
CASSPRDIYEQYF
>12|-|TRBJ1-2|-|TRBV12-3/TRBV12-4
TGTGCCAGCAGTTTAGGGGGCAGAGGCTACACCTTC
CASSLGGRGYTF
>14|-|TRBJ1-2|-|TRBV10-3
TGTGCCATCAGTGAGTCGTATCAAGAGAATGGCTACACCTTC
CAISESYQENGYTF
>16|TRBD1|TRBJ1-5|-|TRBV29-1
TGCAGCGTTGGGGGACAGGGGGAGCATAGCAATCAGCCCCAGCATTTT
CSVGGQGEHSNQPQHF
>15|-|TRBJ1-1|-|TRBV25-1
TGTGCCAGCAGTACAGGGCCCGTGGGGAACACTGAAGCTTTCTTT
CASSTGPVGNTEAFF
>15|-|TRBJ1-5|few|TRBV6-5
TGTGCCAGCAGCCCCCTGGTGGGGCCAGATCAGCCCCAGCATTTT
CASSPLVGPDQPQHF
>14|-|TRBJ1-1|-|TRBV3-1/TRBV3-2
TGTGCCAGCAGCCCAACAGACGAGAACACTGAAGCTTTCTTT
CASSPTDENTEAFF